The 21 T cell receptor beta chains in this list originate from one sample, sequenced in a study of PD-1 blockade in mismatch repair-deficient tumors. The time point here: roughly 11-day in vitro stimulation with candidate neoantigen peptide 7. The antigens these receptors bind are not known. Here immunoSEQ multiplex PCR was the method, and the copy in TCRdb shows in-frame clones only, minus some. The table records thousands of clones, over 80% of them present only once. The input for sequencing was cells cultured in vitro, taken from a patient treated with pembrolizumab. The source of these receptors is an adult with mismatch repair-deficient cancer.

This clone has only one observation. The chain employs TRBV6-5 and TRBJ2-2; the D gene is possibly TRBD1 (5 bases). Germline-derived CDR1 and CDR2 are MNHEY and SVGAGI. V gave up 3 bases and J gave up 7 bases, with 12 bases separating them. This CDR3 has 14 residues. DNA of the CDR3: TGTGCCAGCAGTTATCAGGGAATAGACGGGGAGCTGTTTTTT. Translated, it gives CASSYQGIDGELFF.

The chain is built from TRBV28 and TRBJ2-1, with D perhaps TRBD2 (6 bases). The length of the CDR3 is 13 residues. Trimming pared 10 bases from V and 4 bases from J, leaving 14 bases between. CDR1 and CDR2 (germline): MDHEN, SYDVKM. The CDR3 region has the DNA TGTGCCATTTGCGGGACTCCTTACAATGAGCAGTTCTTC. This gives the protein CAICGTPYNEQFF.

The V and J genes are TRBV6-5 and TRBJ1-1; no clear D gene. The CDR3 loop spans 13 amino acids. V shed 4 bases and J shed 3 bases, with 9 bases lying between them. Germline-derived CDR1 and CDR2 are MNHEY and SVGAGI. In DNA, the CDR3 is TGTGCCAGCAGTTCCAAGTATTACACTGAAGCTTTCTTT. Amino acids: CASSSKYYTEAFF.

The chain uses TRBV9 and TRBJ2-2, with TRBD2 matching over 13 bases. The CDR3 runs to 19 residues. Germline CDR1 and CDR2: SGDLS and YYNGEE. Trimming at V came to 0 bases and at J to 8 bases, leaving 13 bases not matched to a gene. DNA for the CDR3: TGTGCCAGCAGCGTAGAGCGCCACGGACTAGCGGGAGTGACAGGGGAGCTGTTTTTT. Its protein product is CASSVERHGLAGVTGELFF. Full variable domain (outside the CDR3, taken from reference TRBV9 and TRBJ2-2): DSGVTQTPKHLITATGQRVTLRCSPRSGDLSVYWYQQSLDQGLQFLIQYYNGEERAKGNILERFSAQQFPDLHSELNLSSLELGDSALYFCASSVERHGLAGVTGELFFGEGSRLTVL.

The chain recombines TRBV2 with TRBJ2-7; no definite D call. Deletions cut 2 bases from V and 2 bases from J, with 16 bases between. CDR1 and CDR2 (germline): SNHLY, FYNNEI. CDR3 size: 16 residues. The CDR3: CASSERSRKSTYEQYF. DNA for the CDR3: TGTGCCAGCAGTGAACGGAGCCGAAAATCGACCTACGAGCAGTACTTC.

The rearrangement links TRBV6-1 to TRBJ1-3, with 7 bases fitting TRBD1. Trimming took 2 bases from V and 4 from J; bases not matched to a gene: 5. CDR1 and CDR2 from the germline V gene are MNHNS and SASEGT. The CDR3 contains 15 residues. The CDR3 is CASSERGGTGNTIYF. In DNA, the CDR3 is TGTGCCAGCAGTGAAAGAGGGGGCACGGGAAACACCATATATTTT.

This chain links TRBV28 with TRBJ1-2, with a tentative D call TRBD1 (5 bases). This CDR3 contains 15 residues. The germline CDR1 and CDR2 sequences are MDHEN and SYDVKM. The ends were cut back, 4 bases at V and 1 base at J, with 13 bases in the middle. The CDR3 DNA reads TGTGCCAGCAGTTCCCCCGGGGCGGATAACTATGGCTACACCTTC. Encoded protein: CASSSPGADNYGYTF.

The chain has TRBV28 and TRBJ1-4; D gene ambiguous. Germline V gene sequence: CDR1 MDHEN, CDR2 SYDVKM. Trimming pared 3 bases from V and 0 bases from J, leaving 8 bases between. The CDR3 totals 15 residues. The CDR3 sequence is CASSLLGPTNEKLFF. The CDR3 DNA follows: TGTGCCAGCAGTTTGCTAGGGCCAACTAATGAAAAACTGTTTTTT. Complete variable domain (other parts from reference TRBV28 and TRBJ1-4): DVKVTQSSRYLVKRTGEKVFLECVQDMDHENMFWYRQDPGLGLRLIYFSYDVKMKEKGDIPEGYSVSREKKERFSLILESASTNQTSMYLCASSLLGPTNEKLFFGSGTQLSVL.

V gene TRBV5-1 combines with J gene TRBJ2-2, with unresolved D. The CDR3 is 13 residues long. Germline V gene sequence: CDR1 SGHRS, CDR2 YFSETQ. V gave up 1 base and J gave up 4 bases, with 5 bases separating them. The CDR3 DNA is TGCGCCAGCAGCTTGCCAGGCACCGGGGAGCTGTTTTTT. This encodes CASSLPGTGELFF.

This chain uses TRBV9 with TRBJ1-6; weak D call: TRBD1 (5 bases). The germline V gene encodes CDR1 SGDLS and CDR2 YYNGEE. Trimming cost V 4 bases and J 2 bases, with 16 bases left between them. This CDR3 has 17 amino acids. CDR3 sequence (DNA): TGTGCCAGCAGCCCCACAGGAGGGAACGCCTATAATTCACCCCTCCACTTT. Translated, it gives CASSPTGGNAYNSPLHF.

This sequence joins TRBV19 and TRBJ2-1, with TRBD2 identical over 7 bases. The CDR3 has 16 residues. Germline values: CDR1 LNHDA, CDR2 SQIVND (reference sequence). The junction had 4 bases not matched to a gene; V was cut back by 2 bases and J by 0 bases. CDR3 sequence: CASSIFGGGSYNEQFF. CDR3 nucleotides: TGTGCCAGTAGTATATTTGGCGGGGGCTCCTACAATGAGCAGTTCTTC.

This clone was observed a single time. The chain employs TRBV7-9 and TRBJ1-5, with 9 positions matching TRBD1. CDR1 and CDR2 from the germline V gene are SEHNR and FQNEAQ (reference sequence). The V segment lost 5 bases and the J segment 4 bases; nucleotides outside the gene matches: 12. The length of the CDR3 is 17 residues. CDR3 loop: CASSTSRDRGKNQPQHF. Written as DNA, the CDR3 is TGTGCCAGCAGCACCAGCCGCGACAGGGGGAAAAATCAGCCCCAGCATTTT.

The rearrangement uses TRBV28 and TRBJ2-3; 7 bases are a match to TRBD2. CDR1 and CDR2 from the germline V gene are MDHEN and SYDVKM. The V segment lost 5 bases and the J segment 3 bases; nucleotides outside the gene matches: 8. The CDR3 runs to 15 residues. The CDR3 loop reads CASSRASGPTDTQYF. CDR3 nucleotides: TGTGCCAGCAGTCGCGCTAGCGGTCCTACAGATACGCAGTATTTT.

This clone has just one count. This chain uses TRBV27 with TRBJ1-1; D unresolved. The germline V gene has CDR1 MNHEY and CDR2 SMNVEV (reference sequence). V was shortened by 3 bases and J by 11 bases, with 22 bases between the two germline ends. This CDR3 is 15 amino acids long. Here the CDR3 reads CASSFSRSSPIGAFF. The DNA for the CDR3 is TGTGCCAGCAGTTTCTCACGGTCTTCCCCAATCGGGGCTTTCTTT.

This chain links TRBV4-1 with TRBJ2-2; D call uncertain. CDR1 and CDR2 (germline): MGHRA, YSYEKL. This CDR3 region has 15 residues. V was shortened by 3 bases and J by 4 bases, with 12 bases between the two germline ends. The CDR3 loop is CASSHRTSTTGELFF. The CDR3, as DNA: TGCGCCAGCAGCCATCGGACCTCGACCACCGGGGAGCTGTTTTTT.

This chain uses TRBV5-6 with TRBJ2-5, with a tentative D call TRBD1 (5 bases). The CDR3 is 16 amino acids. Trimming left V 4 bases short and J 0 bases short, with 16 bases between. From germline, CDR1 is SGHDT and CDR2 YYEEEE. This CDR3 reads CASSPRGHTYQETQYF. The CDR3 coding sequence is TGTGCCAGCAGCCCCCGCGGACATACGTACCAAGAGACCCAGTACTTC.

V is TRBV10-2 and J is TRBJ2-3; 11 nucleotides line up with TRBD2. The V gene's germline CDR1 is WSHSY and CDR2 SAAADI. The V gene end was trimmed by 3 bases and the J gene end by 4 bases; junction bases not matched to a gene: 12. The CDR3 is 18 residues long. In nucleotides, the CDR3 is TGCGCCAGCAGTGACCCTCACACTAGCGGGAGATGGGCAGATACGCAGTATTTT. Translated, it gives CASSDPHTSGRWADTQYF.

The rearrangement uses TRBV5-4 and TRBJ2-1, with TRBD2 matching over 7 bases. The J segment lost 0 bases and the V segment lost 2 bases, leaving 5 bases of the junction unmatched. Germline loops: CDR1 SGHNT, CDR2 YYREEE (reference sequence). This CDR3 is 16 amino acids long. The CDR3 region is CASSFPSGVSYNEQFF. The CDR3 DNA sequence: TGTGCCAGCAGCTTTCCCAGCGGGGTCTCCTACAATGAGCAGTTCTTC.

This chain connects TRBV6-6 to TRBJ2-3, with unresolved D. CDR1 is MNHNY and CDR2 is SVGAGI in the germline V gene (reference sequence). The CDR3 spans 15 residues. V was pared by 2 bases and J by 2 bases, with 11 bases between. Written as DNA, the CDR3 is TGTGCCAGCAGTTACGGGATCCTCAACACAGATACGCAGTATTTT. It is translated as CASSYGILNTDTQYF.

This clone qualifies as large. This rearrangement joins TRBV7-6 to TRBJ2-7; TRBD2 aligns across 10 bases. CDR1 is SGHVS and CDR2 is FNYEAQ in the germline V gene. The junction had 2 bases not matched to a gene; V was cut back by 1 base and J by 2 bases. The CDR3 covers 15 residues. The CDR3 protein is CASSLDTSGAYEQYF. CDR3 coding DNA: TGTGCCAGCAGCTTAGATACTAGCGGGGCCTACGAGCAGTACTTC.

CDR3 in amino acids: CASSGSGRYNEQFF. CDR3 DNA sequence: TGTGCCAGCAGTGGGAGTGGCAGGTACAATGAGCAGTTCTTC. The V call is TRBV2, the J call TRBJ2-1; no reliable D call. Trimming left V 4 bases short and J 4 bases short, with 11 bases between. The CDR3 has 14 residues. CDR1 is SNHLY, CDR2 FYNNEI, per germline.